The next 14 T cell receptor beta chains were all read from a single sample in a study of blood T cell repertoires in COVID-19. Sequenced by immunoSEQ multiplex PCR; TCRdb stores in-frame clones only, minus some. The table lists about 300,000 clones, approximately 89% of them singletons. The sample taken for sequencing was peripheral blood. Receptor source: a woman in her 30s with COVID-19, enrolled during active disease.

The V gene is TRBV19, the J gene TRBJ1-1; 8 bases align to TRBD1. The CDR3 totals 17 residues. V shed 5 bases, J shed 0 bases, and the junction held 11 bases outside the gene matches. Looked up from germline, CDR1 is LNHDA and CDR2 is SQIVND (reference sequence). This CDR3 reads CASSPSTRTGMNTEAFF. CDR3 bases: TGTGCCAGTAGTCCCAGCACCCGGACAGGGATGAACACTGAAGCTTTCTTT.

This clone is a singleton in its sample. Written as DNA, the CDR3 is TGTGCCAGCGGGGGGTCAGGGTTTGACAATGAGCAGTTCTTC. It specifies CASGGSGFDNEQFF. The chain carries TRBV3-1 (or the pseudogene TRBV3-2) and TRBJ2-1; the D gene is possibly TRBD2 (6 bases). V gave up 8 bases and J gave up 5 bases, with 16 bases separating them. Germline V lookup: CDR1 LGHDT, CDR2 YNNKEL (reference sequence). The CDR3 has 14 amino acids.

The V call is TRBV21-1, the J call TRBJ1-3; TRBD1 is the table's D call and was not checked against the DNA. TRBV21-1 is termed a pseudogene. The CDR3 totals 17 residues. CDR3 amino acids: CASSKIQGAFSGNTIYF. For the CDR3, the DNA is TGTGCCAGCAGCAAAATACAGGGGGCTTTCTCTGGAAACACCATATATTTT.

As concerns this clone: Additional DNA sequences in this sample encode the identical CDR3. The rearrangement links TRBV19 to TRBJ1-1, with 8 bases identical to TRBD1. The trim removed 5 bases at V and 5 bases at J, leaving 4 bases unmatched. Per germline, CDR1 LNHDA and CDR2 SQIVND (reference sequence). CDR3 length: 13 residues. CDR3 DNA sequence: TGTGCCAGTAGTCGAGACAGGGGTACTGAAGCTTTCTTT. Amino acid sequence: CASSRDRGTEAFF.

The rearrangement links TRBV12-3 or TRBV12-4 to TRBJ2-3; 11 nucleotides match TRBD2. Germline trimming cut 6 bases from V and 9 bases from J; bases unmatched to any gene: 5. This CDR3 comprises 13 residues. CDR3 coding DNA: TGTGCCAGCAGGCCTACTAGCGGGGGAACGCAGTATTTT. Translation gives CASRPTSGGTQYF.

For the CDR3, the DNA is TGTGCCAGCAGCCCACAACGAGACAGGCGTGAAGATACGCAGTATTTT. It specifies CASSPQRDRREDTQYF. The genes are TRBV7-2 and TRBJ2-3; possible D gene TRBD1, 6 bases. The CDR3 runs to 16 residues. V gave up 5 bases and J gave up 5 bases, with 20 bases separating them. Germline CDR1 and CDR2: SGHTA and FQGNSA. Looking up the rest from reference TRBV7-2 and TRBJ2-3 gives the full variable domain: GAGVSQSPSNKVTEKGKDVELRCDPISGHTALYWYRQSLGQGLEFLIYFQGNSAPDKSGLPSDRFSAERTGGSVSTLTIQRTQQEDSAVYLCASSPQRDRREDTQYFGPGTRLTVL.

V gene TRBV19 combines with J gene TRBJ1-5; the match to TRBD1 covers 10 bases. Unmatched junction bases numbered 4, after V lost 7 bases and J lost 7 bases. The CDR3 is 13 amino acids. Germline V CDR1 and CDR2: LNHDA, SQIVND (reference sequence). CDR3 protein: CASTRDRGQPQHF. The CDR3 nucleotides are TGTGCCAGTACCAGGGACAGGGGACAGCCCCAGCATTTT. Complete variable domain (other parts from reference TRBV19 and TRBJ1-5): DGGITQSPKYLFRKEGQNVTLSCEQNLNHDAMYWYRQDPGQGLRLIYYSQIVNDFQKGDIAEGYSVSREKKESFPLTVTSAQKNPTAFYLCASTRDRGQPQHFGDGTRLSIL.

The rearrangement uses TRBV19 and TRBJ1-2; D might be TRBD1 (5 bases). Deletions cut 3 bases from V and 4 bases from J, with 12 bases between. Germline loops: CDR1 LNHDA, CDR2 SQIVND (reference sequence). This CDR3 has 14 residues. CDR3 nucleotide sequence: TGTGCCAGTAGTATTGGCCAGGGCCCCTATGGCTACACCTTC. Its protein product is CASSIGQGPYGYTF.

CDR3 sequence: CASSPDRYGYTF. The CDR3 coding sequence is TGTGCCAGCAGTCCGGACAGATATGGCTACACCTTC. This chain uses TRBV2 with TRBJ1-2; weak D call: TRBD1 (6 bases). V was clipped by 5 bases and J by 5 bases, with 9 bases between them. The CDR3 consists of 12 residues. Germline V CDR1 and CDR2: SNHLY, FYNNEI.

The V gene is TRBV7-2, the J gene TRBJ2-5, with D possibly TRBD2 on 5 matching bases. Trimming removed 4 bases at V and 5 bases at J, with 11 bases between. Germline CDR1 and CDR2: SGHTA and FQGNSA. This CDR3 region has 13 residues. For the CDR3, the DNA is TGTGCCAGCAGCTCCCGCGGGCGGGAGACCCAGTACTTC. Its translation is CASSSRGRETQYF.

The chain uses TRBV2 and TRBJ1-6, with 10 positions matching TRBD1. CDR3 length: 14 amino acids. With V trimmed by 6 bases and J by 6 bases, 2 bases remained unmatched. From germline, CDR1 is SNHLY and CDR2 FYNNEI. The CDR3 loop reads CASRGDRGNSPLHF. DNA for the CDR3: TGTGCCAGCAGGGGGGACAGGGGTAATTCACCCCTCCACTTT.

The chain couples TRBV6-2 or TRBV6-3 to TRBJ1-2; D not certain. Germline V gene data show CDR1 as MNHEY and CDR2 as SVGEGT. The V and J ends lost 2 bases and 2 bases respectively, with 12 bases between them. The CDR3 length is 15 residues. This CDR3 reads CASSYAQVLNYGYTF. In DNA, the CDR3 is TGTGCCAGCAGTTACGCTCAGGTTCTAAACTATGGCTACACCTTC.

The gene calls are TRBV2 and TRBJ1-1; a possible D gene is TRBD1 (6 bases). Germline V lookup: CDR1 SNHLY, CDR2 FYNNEI. The V and J ends lost 10 bases and 8 bases respectively, with 14 bases between them. The CDR3 length is 11 residues. The CDR3 DNA reads as TGTGCCATAAAGGGGGAAACGGAAGCTTTCTTT. Translating it yields CAIKGETEAFF.

This chain connects TRBV5-5 to TRBJ1-1, with D perhaps matching TRBD1 (6 bases). Germline CDR1 reads SGHKS; CDR2 reads YYEKEE (reference sequence). The CDR3 consists of 15 residues. Trimming pared 4 bases from V and 4 bases from J, leaving 17 bases between. Here the CDR3 reads CASSGRGRISTEAFF. The CDR3 nucleotides are TGTGCCAGCAGCGGGAGGGGGAGGATAAGCACTGAAGCTTTCTTT.